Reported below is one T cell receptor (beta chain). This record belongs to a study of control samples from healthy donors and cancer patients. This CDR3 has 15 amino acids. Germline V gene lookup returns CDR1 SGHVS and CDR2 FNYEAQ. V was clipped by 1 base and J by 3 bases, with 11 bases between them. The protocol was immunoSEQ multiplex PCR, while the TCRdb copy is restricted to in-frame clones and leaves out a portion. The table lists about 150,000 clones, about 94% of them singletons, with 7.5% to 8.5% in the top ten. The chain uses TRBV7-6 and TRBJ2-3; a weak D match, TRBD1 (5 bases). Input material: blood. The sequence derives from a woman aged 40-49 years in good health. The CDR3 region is CASSLDRQQTDTQYF. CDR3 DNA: TGTGCCAGCAGCTTAGACAGGCAACAGACAGATACGCAGTATTTT.